Reported below is one T cell receptor beta chain. Its antigen has not been determined. The CDR3 goes on 3 residues after the read ends, and that part is filled in from the germline J gene. TCR beta CDR3 regions were amplified by multiplex PCR from an average of around 1,200 ng genomic DNA per sample using the immunoSEQ assay. Primer bias was corrected in the assay by using a complete synthetic TCR repertoire to establish an amplification baseline. Amplicons were sequenced on the Illumina platform. The study's processing was this. Sequence errors were corrected by clustering with frequency ratios and a modified nearest-neighbor algorithm, and the sequences were then analyzed in the immunoSEQ Analyzer using IMGT gene definitions. At each rarefaction depth, TCR richness and evenness were averaged across 20 rarefaction repeats, and any sample with fewer sequences than the depth was left out. V, D and J gene relative abundances were compared between groups with Wilcoxon rank sum tests, applying FDR correction. For the blinded duplicates, the intraclass correlation was 90% to 97% for TCR richness and averaged about 76% across some 66 gene segments. Drawn from immuneACCESS, this table holds only the in-frame rearrangements with V and J called that TCRdb kept. Clones are partly lost; checked studies trace under half to an unresolved V gene and leave the rest unexplained. The V and J calls and the clone size are those of that table, but D and trimming were determined from the DNA. The table of this sample itemizes approximately 15,000 clones. 7.2% of the sample is held by the ten biggest clonotypes.

Germline trimming: 7 bases from V, 3 bases from J; junction bases outside gene matches: 5. According to the germline V gene, CDR1 reads SNHLY and CDR2 reads FYNNEI. The CDR3 contains 14 residues, cysteine and phenylalanine counted. Of the CDR3's DNA, 33 bases were read; they are in frame from base 1. Every participant had a single incident cervical HPV16 infection, and women with prevalent HPV16 infections were excluded. Cervical HPV DNA was detected with MY09/MY11 PCR, and genotyping was done by dot-blot hybridization. Around 15 mL of heparinized blood was centrifuged, after which the buffy coat was aliquoted, frozen at -30 degrees C, and then stored at -80 degrees C. Genomic DNA was extracted from buffy coat specimens using QIAGEN kits. The data were taken from a study of T cells in women clearing cervical HPV infection listed by TCRdb under 2018. For context, the study as a whole: The cases were 20 to 25 women with histologically confirmed HPV16-related CIN3 or worse, and 2 of these cases were invasive cancers. The controls were over 20 women whose single incident HPV16 infection cleared within 12 months with no development of precancer or cancer. Blood from cases was collected at the visit where the lesion was first found, while blood from controls was collected once the infection could no longer be detected. Among cases, blood sampling came a median of nearly 150 days after lesion detection, with an interquartile range of roughly 80 to 220 days. Since only a few of the women had HLA typing available, the possibility that HLA type was acting as a confounder could not be ruled out. The exploratory proof-of-principle case-control study was nested within the Guanacaste HPV Natural History Study in Costa Rica and compared TCR repertoires across cervical HPV16 outcomes. Cases and controls were matched on year of sample collection and on age within five years. A median age of almost 35 years was observed in cases versus over 37 in controls, and no significant differences in baseline characteristics were found. In the parent cohort, 9,000 to 11,000 women aged 18 or older were enrolled in Guanacaste, Costa Rica, during about 1993 to 1994 and were followed for seven years. Five blinded duplicates per group were added as quality controls, so that around 60 samples were obtained: approximately 50 participants and around 10 replicates. The study at large found these results: Whether associations preceded infection or resulted from infection could not be shown with the cross-sectional design, and effector/memory subsets and HPV-specific T cells were not isolated. Across sequencing depths, CIN3+ cases showed significantly higher TCR repertoire richness than controls, but evenness did not differ between the groups. By combining richness with V gene abundances, random forest classifiers separated cases from controls with an estimated AUC of roughly 0.84. Because the number of T cells in each sample was unknown, differences in richness could reflect differing T-cell content rather than repertoire biology. Cases had lower TRBV6-7 relative abundance than controls (approximately 0.1% versus 0.16%; Bonferroni P = 0.0008).

The sample comprised blood buffy coat. This TCR was recovered from a woman aged 18 to 75 with a cervical HPV16 infection that either progressed to CIN3+ or cleared (not recorded which). The chain employs TRBV2 and TRBJ1-2; TRBD1 agrees with 10 junctional bases. The CDR3 sequence is CASTDRGRDYGYTF. The CDR3 DNA, read in part, is TGTGCCAGCACTGACAGGGGGCGCGACTATGGC.